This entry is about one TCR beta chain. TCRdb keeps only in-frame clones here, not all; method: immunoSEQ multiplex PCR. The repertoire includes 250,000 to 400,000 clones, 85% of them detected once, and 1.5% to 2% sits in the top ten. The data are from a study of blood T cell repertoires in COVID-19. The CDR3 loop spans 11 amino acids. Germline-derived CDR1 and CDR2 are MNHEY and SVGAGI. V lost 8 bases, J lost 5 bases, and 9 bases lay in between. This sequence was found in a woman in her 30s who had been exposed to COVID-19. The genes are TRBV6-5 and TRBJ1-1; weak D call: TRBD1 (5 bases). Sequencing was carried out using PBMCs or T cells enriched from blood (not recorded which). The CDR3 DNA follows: TGTGCCAGCCAGGGAAGGACTGAAGCTTTCTTT. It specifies CASQGRTEAFF.